This T cell receptor beta chain was identified during a study of Graves' ophthalmopathy and Graves' hyperthyroidism. V lost 6 bases and J lost 1, with 12 bases in between. In germline, CDR1 is SQVTM, CDR2 ANQGSEA. The CDR3 extends over 13 amino acids. The authors amplified TCR beta CDR3 regions, and they did so from RNA transcripts for repertoire sequencing. RT-PCR with HTBI primers came first, then second-round multiplex PCR. From the multiplex PCR reads, TCRdb called clonotypes with MiXCR, one entry per CDR3 protein. This repertoire shows roughly 410,000 distinct CDR3 sequences, less than 20% found once; its top ten account for about 7%.

Sample: peripheral blood. This clonotype originated in a woman aged 18-29 years with stable Graves' hyperthyroidism. The chain is built from TRBV29-1 and TRBJ1-1; D is perhaps TRBD1 (6 bases). The DNA for the CDR3 is TGCAGCGTCTTCAAGGGACAGAACACTGAAGCTTTCTTT. This translates into CSVFKGQNTEAFF.